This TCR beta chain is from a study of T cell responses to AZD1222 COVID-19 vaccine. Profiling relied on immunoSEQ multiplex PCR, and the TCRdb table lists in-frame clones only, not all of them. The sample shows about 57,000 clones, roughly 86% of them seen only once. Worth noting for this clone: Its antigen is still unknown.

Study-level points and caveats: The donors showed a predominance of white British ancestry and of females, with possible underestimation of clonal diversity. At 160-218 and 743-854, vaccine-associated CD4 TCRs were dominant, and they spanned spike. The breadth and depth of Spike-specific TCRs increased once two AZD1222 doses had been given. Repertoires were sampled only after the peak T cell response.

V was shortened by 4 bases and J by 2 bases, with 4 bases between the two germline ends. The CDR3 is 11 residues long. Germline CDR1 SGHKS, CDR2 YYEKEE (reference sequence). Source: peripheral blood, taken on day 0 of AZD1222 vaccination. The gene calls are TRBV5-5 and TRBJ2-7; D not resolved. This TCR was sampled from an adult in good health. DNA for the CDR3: TGTGCCAGCAGCCAAACCTACGAGCAGTACTTC. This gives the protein CASSQTYEQYF.